The subject of this entry is one TCR beta chain. TCRdb ran MiXCR on the 5' RACE reads and lists one entry per CDR3 protein. This repertoire shows around 180,000 distinct CDR3 sequences, 15% to 20% found once; its top ten account for 4.3%. The CDR3 runs 24 residues. Germline CDR1 and CDR2: WSHSY and SAAADI. Germline trimming cut 0 bases from V and 3 bases from J; bases unmatched to any gene: 28. These data come from a study of CD8 T cells in ankylosing spondylitis. The rearrangement links TRBV10-2 to TRBJ2-3; 9 nucleotides agree with TRBD1. Material for sequencing was blood, either unsorted or a sorted T cell fraction (not recorded which). The TCR was taken from a male donor under 30 with ankylosing spondylitis or in good health (not recorded which). The CDR3 DNA reads as TGCGCCAGCAGTGAGTCAAACAAATTAGACCGAGGACAGGGGTTCAGAATTCAGACAGATACGCAGTATTTT. Protein sequence: CASSESNKLDRGQGFRIQTDTQYF.